These T cell receptor beta chains were read from a single sample in a study of technical replicates of blood from a few donors. Repertoires were generated with immunoSEQ multiplex PCR, while TCRdb's copy carries only in-frame clones and drops some. The sample consists of under 85,000 clones, 80% to 95% of them appearing once. The sequenced material came from T cells isolated from PBMCs. Receptors were obtained from a human donor in good health. Some clones in this sample may be carry-over from other donors' samples. CDR3s include the opening cysteine and the closing phenylalanine or tryptophan. A D gene is named only where the DNA matches it firmly. The size field is filled for only some rows; it gives once, few, many or a size class.

j_call,clone_size,d_call,v_call,cdr3_nt,cdr3_aa
TRBJ2-5,.,.,TRBV6-1,TGTGCCAGCAGTGAAACTAGAGAGACCCAGTACTTC,CASSETRETQYF
TRBJ1-1,.,.,TRBV14,TGTGCCAGCAGCCAAGATCTTAGAGCTTTCTTT,CASSQDLRAFF
TRBJ2-7,.,.,TRBV7-9,TGTGCCAGCAGTAGAGGTCCAGGACTACCCGCCTACGAGCAGTACTTC,CASSRGPGLPAYEQYF
TRBJ2-7,.,TRBD2,TRBV4-3,TGCGCCAGCAGCCAAGATCGGGAGGACTCCTACGAGCAGTACTTC,CASSQDREDSYEQYF
TRBJ1-2,once,TRBD1,TRBV10-2,TGCGCCAGCAGTACCGGGACAGGGGGCGCCTTCTATGGCTACACCTTC,CASSTGTGGAFYGYTF
TRBJ2-1,.,TRBD1,TRBV5-6,TGTGCCAGCAGTAAATTCGCGACCGACAGGGTCACCTACAATGAGCAGTTCTTC,CASSKFATDRVTYNEQFF
TRBJ1-1,.,.,TRBV30,TGTGCCTGGAGTGCCAGGGATTTTGGCACTGAAGCTTTCTTT,CAWSARDFGTEAFF
TRBJ2-4,.,.,TRBV27,TGTGCCAGTCAAGGGGTAGACATTCAGTACTTC,CASQGVDIQYF
TRBJ1-1,.,.,TRBV19,TGTGCCAGTGGGAGGGCTGACACTGAAGCTTTCTTT,CASGRADTEAFF
TRBJ2-1,.,.,TRBV7-2,TGTGCCAGCAGCTTAGCGCGGAGCTCCTACAATGAGCAGTTCTTC,CASSLARSSYNEQFF
TRBJ2-5,.,.,TRBV29-1,TGCAGCGTTGACGGTTGGGGGGACTACCAAGAGACCCAGTACTTC,CSVDGWGDYQETQYF
TRBJ2-7,.,.,TRBV21-1,TGTGCCAGCAGCAAAGGAGACAGGGCAGGCTACGAGCAGTACTTC,CASSKGDRAGYEQYF
TRBJ2-1,.,TRBD2,TRBV9,TGTGCCAGCAGCGTAGGATCCCTAGCGGGACATGAGCAGTTCTTC,CASSVGSLAGHEQFF
TRBJ2-2,.,TRBD1,TRBV10-1,TGCGCCAGCGTCAGTCATCTGGGACAGGGGTCCGGGGAGCTGTTTTTT,CASVSHLGQGSGELFF
TRBJ2-3,.,TRBD2,TRBV7-6,TGTGCCAGCAGCTTAGATTCGAGCGGGAGGGACCCAGATACGCAGTATTTT,CASSLDSSGRDPDTQYF
TRBJ2-5,.,.,TRBV11-2,TGTGCCAGCAGCTTAAAGTTGCACAGGGCGAGCCAAGAGACCCAGTACTTC,CASSLKLHRASQETQYF
TRBJ1-5,.,TRBD1,TRBV19,TGTGCCAGTAGTATCGGGACAGGGGTCAATCAGCCCCAGCATTTT,CASSIGTGVNQPQHF
TRBJ2-2,.,.,TRBV10-1,TGCGCCAGCAGCCTCTTCGGCGAACACCGGGGAGCTGTTTTT,CASSLFGEHRGAVF
TRBJ2-1,.,.,TRBV19,TGTGCCAGTAGTATAGGAGACTTTTCCGGTGAGCAGTTCTTC,CASSIGDFSGEQFF
TRBJ1-3,.,.,TRBV9,TGTGCCAGCAGCGTAGCGGTGGGGGAGGGTCCTGGAAACACCATATATTTT,CASSVAVGEGPGNTIYF
TRBJ1-3,.,.,TRBV10-3,TGTGCCATCAGTGAGTCACGGGAACACACCATATATTTT,CAISESREHTIYF
TRBJ1-6,.,.,TRBV5-1,TGCGCCAGCAGCCTGGCCGTGGCAGGCCTTCGCTCACCCCTCCACTTT,CASSLAVAGLRSPLHF
TRBJ1-5,.,.,TRBV11-2,TGTGCCAGCAGCTTAGGCGGGGGGCTCGGTCAGCCCCAGCATTTT,CASSLGGGLGQPQHF
TRBJ2-3,.,.,TRBV28,TGTGCCAGCAGTTTCCGGGATCATACGCAGTATTTT,CASSFRDHTQYF
TRBJ1-2,.,TRBD1,TRBV6-4,TGTGCCAGCAGTGACTCCGGGACAGGGTCCTATGGCTACACCTTC,CASSDSGTGSYGYTF
TRBJ1-5,.,TRBD1,TRBV10-2,TGCGCCAGCAGGACAGGGATGGGAAATCAGCCCCAGCATTTT,CASRTGMGNQPQHF
TRBJ2-7,.,TRBD2,TRBV27,TGTGCCAGCAGTTTATACGCGGGAGGGCCTAGTTACGAGCAGTACTTC,CASSLYAGGPSYEQYF
TRBJ1-2,.,.,TRBV11-3,TGTGCCAGCAGCTTCGGGGGTGGCTACACCTTC,CASSFGGGYTF
TRBJ1-2,.,TRBD1,TRBV15,TGTGCCACCAGCGCGCGTGGACAGGGGAGCTATGGCTACACCTTC,CATSARGQGSYGYTF
TRBJ1-1,.,.,TRBV16,TGTGCCAGCAGCTTGAACAGGGCTTCAGAAGCTTTCTTT,CASSLNRASEAFF
TRBJ2-7,.,TRBD2,TRBV11-2,TGTGCCAGCAGCTTCTCGCGGGGGGCCTACGAGCAGTACTTC,CASSFSRGAYEQYF
TRBJ2-7,.,TRBD1,TRBV18,TGTGCCAGCTCACAGCGGACAGGGGAAGAGCAGTACTTC,CASSQRTGEEQYF
TRBJ2-7,.,TRBD2,TRBV29-1,TGCAGCGTATTCGGGACTAGCGGGGACAGCTCCTACGAGCAGTACTTC,CSVFGTSGDSSYEQYF
TRBJ2-2,.,TRBD2,TRBV19,TGTGCCAGTAGTATGGGCGGGGGGCTAACGAACACCGGGGAGCTGTTTTTT,CASSMGGGLTNTGELFF
TRBJ1-5,.,TRBD1,TRBV7-2,TGTGCCAGCAGCTCAGGGACAGGGGGACAGCCCCAGCATTTT,CASSSGTGGQPQHF
TRBJ1-1,.,.,TRBV7-9,TGTGCCAGCAGCCTAATTCAGGGGAACACTGAAGCTTTCTTT,CASSLIQGNTEAFF
TRBJ2-7,.,TRBD2,TRBV19,TGTGCCAGTAGTATCGAGCGGGAGTTAACCTACGAGCAGTACTTC,CASSIERELTYEQYF
TRBJ2-5,.,TRBD1,TRBV20-1,TGCAGTGCCGGGACAGGGGAGACCCAGTACTTC,CSAGTGETQYF
TRBJ2-1,.,.,TRBV29-1,TGCAGCGTCGGACTCTACAATGAGCAGTTCTTC,CSVGLYNEQFF
TRBJ1-2,.,.,TRBV4-1,TGCGCCAGCAGCCAATCCTCTAGTGTTTCCAGCTACACCTTC,CASSQSSSVSSYTF